Each of the 26 T cell receptor beta chains below was sequenced from the same sample in a study of T-cell memory formation after mild COVID-19. TCRdb re-analysed the 5' RACE reads in MiXCR, keeping a single row per CDR3 protein. The sample consists of under 350,000 distinct CDR3 sequences, 16% of them appearing once. Sequencing input: PBMCs or a T cell subset sorted from them (not recorded which). These receptor sequences come from a man younger than 35 who had mild COVID-19 (a few samples of this study predate the infection). Cell type and time point are not known.

The V gene is TRBV18, the J gene TRBJ2-5; 11 bases align to TRBD2. The CDR3 spans 15 residues. The junction had 3 bases not matched to a gene; V was cut back by 3 bases and J by 3 bases. CDR1 and CDR2 from the germline V gene are KGHSH and LQKENI. CDR3 residues: CASSPMTSGEETQYF. Written as DNA, the CDR3 is TGTGCCAGCTCACCTATGACTAGCGGGGAAGAGACCCAGTACTTC.

The chain recombines TRBV7-8 with TRBJ2-3; D unclear. CDR3 length equals 15 residues. Germline loops: CDR1 SGHVS, CDR2 FQNEAQ. V was cut by 4 bases and J by 2 bases, with 13 bases left in between. CDR3: CASSWFGRPTDTQYF. DNA for the CDR3: TGTGCCAGCAGCTGGTTTGGACGGCCCACAGATACGCAGTATTTT.

The rearrangement uses TRBV13 and TRBJ2-1, with TRBD1 as a possible D gene (5 bases). The V gene lost 5 bases and the J gene lost 5 bases, with 19 bases spanning the gap. Germline V gives CDR1 PRHDT, CDR2 FYEKMQ (reference sequence). CDR3 length: 16 residues. The CDR3 sequence: CASSPSWGIGNNEQFF. The DNA for the CDR3 is TGTGCCAGCAGCCCGTCATGGGGCATTGGGAACAATGAGCAGTTCTTC.

The chain carries TRBV5-1 and TRBJ2-4, with D tentatively TRBD1 (5 bases). V lost 5 bases and J 6 bases, leaving 12 bases between the germline ends. The germline gives CDR1 SGHRS, CDR2 YFSETQ. The CDR3 totals 13 residues. CDR3 residues: CASRKDRGNIQYF. DNA of the CDR3: TGCGCCAGCAGGAAGGATAGGGGAAACATTCAGTACTTC.

This clonotype was seen ten or more times. This chain joins TRBV7-9 and TRBJ2-7, with no clear D. The CDR3 covers 13 residues. Between the trimmed V and J ends, which lost 2 bases and 9 bases, there was a span of 14 bases. Germline CDR1 reads SEHNR; CDR2 reads FQNEAQ (reference sequence). CDR3 sequence: CASSLSPEPVQYF. The DNA of the CDR3 is TGTGCCAGCAGCTTAAGTCCGGAACCTGTGCAGTACTTC.

The V call is TRBV6-5, the J call TRBJ2-5; 9 bases fit TRBD1. V gave up 5 bases and J gave up 0 bases; unmatched junction bases: 4. CDR1 is MNHEY, CDR2 SVGAGI, per germline. CDR3 size: 15 residues. The CDR3 loop reads CASSRGQGYQETQYF. The DNA for the CDR3 is TGTGCCAGCAGTAGGGGACAGGGTTACCAAGAGACCCAGTACTTC.

This chain joins TRBV2 and TRBJ2-6; D gene ambiguous. Trimming left V 1 base short and J 1 base short, with 5 bases between. Germline V gives CDR1 SNHLY, CDR2 FYNNEI. This CDR3 has 15 amino acids. CDR3 sequence: CASSEEGSGANVLTF. CDR3 DNA sequence: TGTGCCAGCAGTGAAGAGGGTTCTGGGGCCAACGTCCTGACTTTC.

In this sample, this clonotype turned up a few times. The CDR3, as DNA: TGTGCCAGCAGCTTACTGGGACAGGGTGGTTCCTACAATGAGCAGTTCTTC. Translating it yields CASSLLGQGGSYNEQFF. The chain joins TRBV7-9 to TRBJ2-1, with 9 bases that match TRBD1. CDR1 is SEHNR, CDR2 FQNEAQ, per germline (reference sequence). This CDR3 region has 17 residues. The trim removed 2 bases at V and 1 base at J, leaving 6 bases unmatched.

This clonotype was recorded a few times. The chain joins TRBV5-1 to TRBJ1-1, with 7 bases lining up with TRBD1. This CDR3 has 13 amino acids. Germline values: CDR1 SGHRS, CDR2 YFSETQ. Trimming took 6 bases from V and 5 from J; bases not matched to a gene: 7. CDR3 in DNA: TGCGCCAGCACCTTTCAGGGGGGGACTGAAGCTTTCTTT. Translated, it gives CASTFQGGTEAFF.

This chain uses TRBV7-3 with TRBJ2-1; the D gene is possibly TRBD2 (6 bases). Germline values: CDR1 SGHTA, CDR2 FQGTGA. V was trimmed by 5 bases and J by 6 bases, leaving 14 bases between them. CDR3 length equals 14 residues. The CDR3: CASSRTEGINEQFF. DNA for the CDR3: TGTGCCAGCAGCAGAACGGAGGGTATCAATGAGCAGTTCTTC. The variable domain in full, completed from reference TRBV7-3 and TRBJ2-1, reads GAGVSQTPSNKVTEKGKYVELRCDPISGHTALYWYRQSLGQGPEFLIYFQGTGAADDSGLPNDRFFAVRPEGSVSTLKIQRTERGDSAVYLCASSRTEGINEQFFGPGTRLTVL.

This clonotype has at least ten counts. This rearrangement joins TRBV5-1 to TRBJ2-5; D unresolved. Germline V gene lookup returns CDR1 SGHRS and CDR2 YFSETQ. V lost 4 bases and J lost 5, with 9 bases in between. This CDR3 contains 12 residues. In DNA, the CDR3 is TGCGCCAGCAGCGAAATTTGGGAGACCCAGTACTTC. Amino acids: CASSEIWETQYF.

This clonotype has only a few counts. This rearrangement joins TRBV6-5 to TRBJ1-1; the D gene is possibly TRBD1 (5 bases). This CDR3 is built from 14 residues. The germline V gene has CDR1 MNHEY and CDR2 SVGAGI. The V and J ends lost 4 bases and 8 bases respectively, with 17 bases between them. This chain's CDR3 is CASSSTGLGTEAFF. DNA for the CDR3: TGTGCCAGCAGTTCCACCGGGTTGGGGACGGAAGCTTTCTTT.

This clonotype came up a few times. The V call is TRBV10-3, the J call TRBJ2-1; D call uncertain. CDR3 length equals 15 residues. CDR1 ENHRY and CDR2 SYGVKD come from the germline V gene. V lost 2 bases to trimming and J lost 5 bases, with 13 bases between them. CDR3 DNA sequence: TGTGCCATCAGTGAGCCAGACCGAGTTAACAATGAGCAGTTCTTC. Its translation: CAISEPDRVNNEQFF.

This clonotype was detected a few times. This rearrangement joins TRBV6-4 to TRBJ2-7; the D is unclear. The CDR3 loop spans 12 amino acids. Germline CDR1 is MRHNA and CDR2 is SNTAGT. V lost 7 bases to trimming and J lost 3 bases, with 10 bases between them. CDR3 protein: CASTSLDYEQYV. Written as DNA, the CDR3 is TGTGCCAGCACGAGCCTTGACTACGAGCAGTACGTC.

This clonotype was detected many times. The chain employs TRBV7-2 and TRBJ2-3; a possible D gene is TRBD1 (5 bases). The CDR3 runs to 14 residues. Germline V gene data show CDR1 as SGHTA and CDR2 as FQGNSA. V was cut by 1 base and J by 10 bases, with 15 bases left in between. The DNA for the CDR3 is TGTGCCAGCAGCTTAGTGGTACAGGAGAGAGCGCAGTATTTT. Translating it yields CASSLVVQERAQYF. Full variable domain (rest looked up from reference TRBV7-2 and TRBJ2-3): GAGVSQSPSNKVTEKGKDVELRCDPISGHTALYWYRQSLGQGLEFLIYFQGNSAPDKSGLPSDRFSAERTGGSVSTLTIQRTQQEDSAVYLCASSLVVQERAQYFGPGTRLTVL.

This clonotype was counted between two and nine times. The chain links TRBV29-1 to TRBJ2-3; 10 bases align to TRBD2. The V and J ends lost 2 bases and 2 bases, in that order; junction bases with no gene match: 16. Looked up from germline, CDR1 is SQVTM and CDR2 is ANQGSEA. The CDR3 sequence is 19 residues long. CDR3 amino acids: CSVERRSVASGGVTDTQYF. The DNA of the CDR3 is TGCAGCGTTGAACGCAGATCGGTTGCTAGCGGGGGAGTCACAGATACGCAGTATTTT.

This clonotype was seen repeatedly, ten times or more. CDR3 residues: CATSDPQRDSYNEQFF. CDR3 coding DNA: TGTGCCACCAGTGATCCCCAGCGGGATTCCTACAATGAGCAGTTCTTC. The chain recombines TRBV24-1 with TRBJ2-1; 7 bases are shared with TRBD2. Germline V gene lookup returns CDR1 KGHDR and CDR2 SFDVKD. CDR3 length equals 16 residues. V lost 3 bases and J lost 1; bases outside the gene matches: 5.

A few counts support this clonotype. The rearrangement joins TRBV14 to TRBJ1-1; D is uncertain. Looked up from germline, CDR1 is SGHDN and CDR2 is FVKESK. This CDR3 region has 12 residues. With 0 bases removed from V and 7 bases from J, the gap between germline ends came to 6 bases. For the CDR3, the DNA is TGTGCCAGCAGCCAAGAGGGGATTGAAGCTTTCTTT. Its translation: CASSQEGIEAFF.

This sequence joins TRBV24-1 and TRBJ1-1; tentatively, D is TRBD1 (5 bases). Looked up from germline, CDR1 is KGHDR and CDR2 is SFDVKD. V was shortened by 3 bases and J by 3 bases, with 7 bases between the two germline ends. The length of the CDR3 is 13 residues. The CDR3 sequence: CATSDVTDTEAFF. The CDR3 DNA reads TGTGCCACCAGTGATGTGACAGACACTGAAGCTTTCTTT.

The chain links TRBV6-6 to TRBJ1-1, with D possibly matching TRBD1 (5 bases). Germline CDR1 is MNHNY and CDR2 is SVGAGI (reference sequence). Trimming removed 0 bases from V and 0 bases from J, with 11 bases in between. The length of the CDR3 is 16 residues. The chain's CDR3 is CASSYSGGRMNTEAFF. The CDR3 nucleotides read TGTGCCAGCAGTTACTCCGGGGGAAGAATGAACACTGAAGCTTTCTTT.

J is TRBJ2-7 and V is TRBV6-1; D gene ambiguous. Trimming cost V 11 bases and J 0 bases, with 20 bases left between them. Germline CDR1 reads MNHNS; CDR2 reads SASEGT. The length of the CDR3 is 15 residues. The CDR3 is CACMTPWALSYEQYF. As DNA, the CDR3 is TGTGCCTGCATGACCCCCTGGGCCCTCTCCTACGAGCAGTACTTC.

This clonotype was recorded a few times. CDR3 in amino acids: CASSLLLWGTEAFF. The CDR3 nucleotides read TGTGCCAGCAGCCTACTGCTGTGGGGCACTGAAGCTTTCTTT. The chain combines TRBV13 with TRBJ1-1, with no clear D. CDR1 and CDR2 (germline): PRHDT, FYEKMQ (reference sequence). This CDR3 is built from 14 residues. V was trimmed by 5 bases and J by 4 bases, leaving 14 bases between them. Filled out from reference TRBV13 and TRBJ1-1, the complete variable domain reads AAGVIQSPRHLIKEKRETATLKCYPIPRHDTVYWYQQGPGQDPQFLISFYEKMQSDKGSIPDRFSAQQFSDYHSELNMSSLELGDSALYFCASSLLLWGTEAFFGQGTRLTVV.

This clonotype was picked up many times. The chain uses TRBV7-8 and TRBJ2-7, with 11 nucleotides matching TRBD1. The CDR3 totals 12 residues. J gave up 9 bases and V 5 bases, and 3 bases lay outside the gene matches. Germline-derived CDR1 and CDR2 are SGHVS and FQNEAQ. The CDR3 loop reads CASSTGQGAQYV. The DNA of the CDR3 is TGTGCCAGCAGCACCGGACAGGGGGCGCAGTACGTC.

This clonotype was recorded once. The V and J genes are TRBV2 and TRBJ2-5; D is uncertain. Trimming removed 5 bases from V and 5 bases from J, with 9 bases in between. In germline, CDR1 is SNHLY, CDR2 FYNNEI. The CDR3 covers 12 residues. As DNA, the CDR3 is TGTGCCAGCAGTAAGGATCGGGAGACCCAGTACTTC. This codes for CASSKDRETQYF.

This chain joins TRBV24-1 and TRBJ2-1, with a possible D match to TRBD2 (5 bases). Trimming took 5 bases from V and 3 from J, leaving 19 bases between them. The CDR3 has 17 amino acids. Germline CDR1 and CDR2: KGHDR and SFDVKD. The CDR3 nucleotides are TGTGCCACCAGTGTCAACGGGCTCGAGGGATACTACAATGAGCAGTTCTTC. The encoded protein is CATSVNGLEGYYNEQFF.

This clonotype was counted only a few times. This chain uses TRBV20-1 with TRBJ1-1; no clear D gene. The CDR3 is made up of 12 amino acids. The V end lost 1 base, the J end lost 5 bases, and 8 bases lay between the germline ends. Germline CDR1 is DFQATT and CDR2 is SNEGSKA (reference sequence). The CDR3, as DNA: TGCAGTGCTAGAGTTTTGAGGACTGAAGCTTTCTTT. Protein sequence: CSARVLRTEAFF.